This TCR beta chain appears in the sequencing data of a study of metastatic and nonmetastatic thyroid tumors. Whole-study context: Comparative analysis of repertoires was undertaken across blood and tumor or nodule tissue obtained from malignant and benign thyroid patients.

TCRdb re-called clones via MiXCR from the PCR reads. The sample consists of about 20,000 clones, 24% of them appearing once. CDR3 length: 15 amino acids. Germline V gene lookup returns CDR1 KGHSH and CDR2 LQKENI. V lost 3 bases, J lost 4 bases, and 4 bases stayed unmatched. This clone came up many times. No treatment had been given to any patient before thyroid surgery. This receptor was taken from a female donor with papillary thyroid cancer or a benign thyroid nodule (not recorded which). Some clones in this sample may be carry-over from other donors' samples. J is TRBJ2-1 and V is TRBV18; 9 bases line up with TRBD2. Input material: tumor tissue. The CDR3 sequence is CASSPGLANYNEQFF. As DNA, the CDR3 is TGTGCCAGCTCACCGGGACTAGCAAATTACAATGAGCAGTTCTTC.